These 8 T cell receptor beta chains share one sample of origin, sequenced in a study of beta chain features in type 1 diabetes. All of the isolated RNA was reverse transcribed, so expressed TCRB transcripts were sequenced. Assay: immunoSEQ multiplex PCR; the TCRdb copy retains only in-frame clones and omits some. Among hundreds of thousands of clones listed, 15% to 20% were seen once. The sequenced sample consisted of naive CD4+ T cells from blood. Source of these receptors: a woman aged 18 to 35 in good health.

This clone came up a few times. CDR3 sequence reads: CASSQDLDRATGELFF. CDR3 coding DNA: TGTGCCAGCAGCCAAGATCTGGACAGGGCCACCGGGGAGCTGTTTTTT. The chain couples TRBV4-2 to TRBJ2-2, with 8 bases lining up with TRBD1. CDR1 LGHNA and CDR2 YNFKEQ come from the germline V gene. Unmatched junction bases numbered 4, after V lost 0 bases and J lost 4 bases. The CDR3 extends over 16 amino acids.

The V call is TRBV28, the J call TRBJ2-5, with 8 bases fitting TRBD1. The CDR3 has 14 amino acids. The ends lost 5 bases at V and 5 bases at J; junction bases unmatched: 7. The germline gives CDR1 MDHEN, CDR2 SYDVKM. The CDR3 nucleotides read TGTGCCAGCAGTGACAGGGGCTATGGGGAGACCCAGTACTTC. Translating it yields CASSDRGYGETQYF.

This clone turned up a few times. J is TRBJ2-5 and V is TRBV6-6; possibly TRBD2 for D (5 bases). The V gene's germline CDR1 is MNHNY and CDR2 SVGAGI (reference sequence). Trimming took 5 bases from V and 5 from J, leaving 18 bases between them. The CDR3 is 15 residues long. In DNA, the CDR3 is TGTGCCAGCAGTCAACAACGAGGAGGAACGGAGACCCAGTACTTC. Amino acid sequence: CASSQQRGGTETQYF.

This clone has a handful of counts. The chain is built from TRBV18 and TRBJ2-1, with TRBD2 identical over 10 bases. This CDR3 has 16 amino acids. Germline loops: CDR1 KGHSH, CDR2 LQKENI. The trim removed 4 bases at V and 7 bases at J, leaving 10 bases unmatched. CDR3 protein: CASSLPTSGYLNEQFF. CDR3 DNA: TGTGCCAGCTCACTGCCGACTAGCGGGTACCTGAATGAGCAGTTCTTC.

This clone occurred a few times. This CDR3 reads CASSHLHADSSSGYTF. The CDR3 DNA follows: TGCGCCAGCAGCCACCTTCACGCGGACAGTTCGAGTGGCTACACCTTC. This chain uses TRBV4-3 with TRBJ1-2, with D tentatively TRBD1 (6 bases). V was trimmed by 3 bases and J by 7 bases, leaving 21 bases between them. Germline V CDR1 and CDR2: LGHNA, YSLEER. CDR3 size: 16 residues.

J is TRBJ2-1 and V is TRBV19, with D possibly matching TRBD1 (6 bases). Germline CDR1 reads LNHDA; CDR2 reads SQIVND (reference sequence). This CDR3 has 14 residues. Trimming cost V 3 bases and J 2 bases, with 8 bases left between them. CDR3 residues: CASSMGHPYNEQFF. DNA of the CDR3: TGTGCCAGTAGTATGGGACATCCCTACAATGAGCAGTTCTTC.

This sequence joins TRBV7-2 and TRBJ2-1; D is undetermined. This CDR3 contains 15 residues. Trimming pared 5 bases from V and 3 bases from J, leaving 14 bases between. Germline-derived CDR1 and CDR2 are SGHTA and FQGNSA. The CDR3 here is CASSGSSGLYNEQFF. The CDR3, as DNA: TGTGCCAGCAGCGGCAGTAGTGGGCTCTACAATGAGCAGTTCTTC.

The V call is TRBV15, the J call TRBJ2-5; D perhaps matches TRBD2 (5 bases). V gave up 0 bases and J gave up 2 bases, with 10 bases separating them. Germline CDR1 and CDR2: LNHNV and YYDKDF (reference sequence). This CDR3 has 15 residues. CDR3 DNA sequence: TGTGCCACCAGCAGAGATACTAGTTTTCAAGAGACCCAGTACTTC. Protein sequence: CATSRDTSFQETQYF.